This is a list of T cell receptor beta chains from one sample in a study of T cell changes during pregnancy in multiple sclerosis. Data came from immunoSEQ multiplex PCR; TCRdb stores just in-frame clones and leaves some out. The sample yields around 120,000 clones, approximately 89% seen once. This sample comprised peripheral blood, obtained after pregnancy. These receptors were taken from a female donor with multiple sclerosis, enrolled in a pregnancy study. Each CDR3 is given with its conserved first and last residue. The D gene is left open where the match is weak. A row's size may be missing; if present it is once, few, many or a size class.

size: .
V: TRBV19
J: TRBJ2-2
D: .
DNA: TGTGCCAGTAGGCGACAGAACACCGGGGAGCTGTTTTTT
CDR3: CASRRQNTGELFF

size: .
V: TRBV2
J: TRBJ1-2
D: TRBD1
DNA: TGTGCCAGCAGTGGAGGCGCGACAGGGAACTATGGCTACACCTTC
CDR3: CASSGGATGNYGYTF

size: .
V: TRBV4-1
J: TRBJ1-4
D: .
DNA: TGCGCCAGCAGCCAAGATGCCAGGGTAACTAATGAAAAACTGTTTTTT
CDR3: CASSQDARVTNEKLFF

size: .
V: TRBV6-1
J: TRBJ2-7
D: TRBD2
DNA: TGTGCCAGCAGTGGGACTAGCGGGGGCGAGCAGTACTTC
CDR3: CASSGTSGGEQYF

size: once
V: TRBV2
J: TRBJ1-5
D: .
DNA: TGTGCCACCTTATACAGGGCCGGTCAGCCCCAGCATTTT
CDR3: CATLYRAGQPQHF

size: .
V: TRBV5-1
J: TRBJ2-7
D: TRBD1
DNA: TGCGCCAGCAGCCTGGGACAGGACTACGAGCAGTACTTC
CDR3: CASSLGQDYEQYF

size: .
V: TRBV6-5
J: TRBJ1-2
D: TRBD1
DNA: TGTGCCAACCAGGGACAGATAAACTATGGCTACACCTTC
CDR3: CANQGQINYGYTF

size: .
V: TRBV7-8
J: TRBJ2-1
D: TRBD2
DNA: TGTGCCAGCAGCTTAGTACGGGGGGGACACAATGAGCAGTTCTTC
CDR3: CASSLVRGGHNEQFF

size: .
V: TRBV14
J: TRBJ2-3
D: .
DNA: TGTGCCAGCAGGAACCTAGGTAAGACAGATACGCAGTATTTT
CDR3: CASRNLGKTDTQYF

size: .
V: TRBV6-5
J: TRBJ1-5
D: TRBD1
DNA: TGTGCCAGCAGACCACACCGGGACAGTCAGCCCCAGCATTTT
CDR3: CASRPHRDSQPQHF

size: .
V: TRBV2
J: TRBJ2-1
D: TRBD1
DNA: TGTGCCAGCAGTGAAGCGGTTGCGGGACAGGTCTACAATGAGCAGTTCTTC
CDR3: CASSEAVAGQVYNEQFF

size: .
V: TRBV5-1
J: TRBJ2-3
D: TRBD1
DNA: TGCGCCAGCACCCCTCGGGGGACAGGGGGCTCGGATACGCAGTATTTT
CDR3: CASTPRGTGGSDTQYF

size: .
V: TRBV5-4
J: TRBJ1-6
D: TRBD1
DNA: TGTGCCAGCAGCCGACAGGGGGCTGGCTCACCCCTCCACTTT
CDR3: CASSRQGAGSPLHF

size: .
V: TRBV9
J: TRBJ2-5
D: .
DNA: TGTGCCAGCAGCGCCCCGGGACACACGGCGCCCGAGACCCAGTACTTC
CDR3: CASSAPGHTAPETQYF

size: .
V: TRBV21-1
J: TRBJ1-6
D: .
DNA: TGTGCCAGCAGCCCCGTAGGAGGGTCCTCCTATAATTCACCCCTCCACTTT
CDR3: CASSPVGGSSYNSPLHF

size: .
V: TRBV7-3
J: TRBJ2-3
D: TRBD2
DNA: TGTGCCAGCAGCTTGGGACTAGCGGGGGGGGATACGCAGTATTTT
CDR3: CASSLGLAGGDTQYF

size: .
V: TRBV7-9
J: TRBJ1-3
D: TRBD1
DNA: TGTGCCAGCAGCTTAGTCGGCCTGGCGGACAGGGCTGGAAACACCATATATTTT
CDR3: CASSLVGLADRAGNTIYF

size: .
V: TRBV2
J: TRBJ1-4
D: .
DNA: TGTGCCGGGGGGAGTGTCGGGAATGAAAAACTGTTTTTT
CDR3: CAGGSVGNEKLFF

size: .
V: TRBV4-1
J: TRBJ2-7
D: .
DNA: TGCGCCAGCAGCCAAGTTCGGGGTGTGGACTACGAGCAGTACTTC
CDR3: CASSQVRGVDYEQYF

size: .
V: TRBV19
J: TRBJ2-7
D: .
DNA: TGTGCCAGTAGTCGCAACCGGGACACAGGGCGGCACGAGCAGTACTTC
CDR3: CASSRNRDTGRHEQYF

size: .
V: TRBV9
J: TRBJ2-7
D: TRBD2
DNA: TGTGCCAGCAGCCCGACGGCGGGACTAGCTATTTACGAGCAGTACTTC
CDR3: CASSPTAGLAIYEQYF

size: .
V: TRBV6-1
J: TRBJ1-6
D: .
DNA: TGTGCCAGCAGTGAAGTAAGGGGTGATTCACCCCTCCACTTT
CDR3: CASSEVRGDSPLHF

size: .
V: TRBV7-9
J: TRBJ1-3
D: .
DNA: TGTGCCAGCCAACAGGTAGCCTCTGGAAACACCATATATTTT
CDR3: CASQQVASGNTIYF

size: .
V: TRBV2
J: TRBJ1-2
D: .
DNA: TGTGCCAGCAGGGACAGTCCCAACTATGGCTACACCTTC
CDR3: CASRDSPNYGYTF

size: .
V: TRBV2
J: TRBJ2-5
D: .
DNA: TGTGCCAGCAGTGAGGAGTTCGGGACTCCCGAGTACTTC
CDR3: CASSEEFGTPEYF

size: once
V: TRBV11-1
J: TRBJ2-2
D: .
DNA: TGTGCCAGCAGCTTGGGGGCAGGGGAGAGCGGGGAGCTGTTTTTT
CDR3: CASSLGAGESGELFF

size: .
V: TRBV30
J: TRBJ2-1
D: .
DNA: TGTGTCTGGGTTAGAAAGGGTGAGGGAAGCAATGAGCAGTTCTTC
CDR3: CVWVRKGEGSNEQFF

size: .
V: TRBV6-5
J: TRBJ2-3
D: .
DNA: TGTGCCACTATAGGGACAACTAGCACAGATACGCAGTATTTT
CDR3: CATIGTTSTDTQYF

size: .
V: TRBV30
J: TRBJ2-7
D: .
DNA: TGTGCCTGGTCCATAGGGAGGATCAACGAGCAGTACTTC
CDR3: CAWSIGRINEQYF

size: .
V: TRBV19
J: TRBJ2-7
D: .
DNA: TGTGCCAGTAGAAAGGGGGTTGCATCCTCCTGGGACGAGCAGTACTTC
CDR3: CASRKGVASSWDEQYF

size: .
V: TRBV7-3
J: TRBJ1-1
D: TRBD1
DNA: TGTGCCAGCAGCTTAGAGGGACAGATGAACACTGAAGCTTTCTTT
CDR3: CASSLEGQMNTEAFF

size: few
V: TRBV6-5
J: TRBJ2-5
D: TRBD1
DNA: TGTGCCGCGGGGACAGGAGAGACCCAGTACTTC
CDR3: CAAGTGETQYF

size: .
V: TRBV4-2
J: TRBJ1-2
D: TRBD1
DNA: TGTGCCAGCAGCCAAGATCTCAGGGACAGTGGCTACACCTTC
CDR3: CASSQDLRDSGYTF

size: .
V: TRBV5-4
J: TRBJ1-5
D: TRBD1
DNA: TGTGCCAGCAGCTCGACAGGGTCGAATCAGCCCCAGCATTTT
CDR3: CASSSTGSNQPQHF

size: .
V: TRBV5-6
J: TRBJ2-5
D: .
DNA: TGTGCCAGCAGCCTCGCGCGGCGGGGATGGGAGGAGACCCAGTACTTC
CDR3: CASSLARRGWEETQYF

size: .
V: TRBV30
J: TRBJ1-3
D: .
DNA: TGTGCCTGGAGTCGGGGGGAATCTGGAAACACCATATATTTT
CDR3: CAWSRGESGNTIYF

size: .
V: TRBV6-1
J: TRBJ2-5
D: .
DNA: TGTGCCAGCAGTGAAGGTGGGGGGCAAGAGACCCAGTACTTC
CDR3: CASSEGGGQETQYF

size: .
V: TRBV5-4
J: TRBJ2-2
D: TRBD2
DNA: TGTGCCAGCAGCCACGGGGGGGGGCCCCTAAGCACCGGGGAGCTGTTTTTT
CDR3: CASSHGGGPLSTGELFF

size: .
V: TRBV4-1
J: TRBJ2-1
D: .
DNA: TGCGCCAGCAGCTTACAAGCGAGAGGGAGCTCCTACAATGAGCAGTTCTTC
CDR3: CASSLQARGSSYNEQFF

size: .
V: TRBV9
J: TRBJ1-6
D: TRBD1
DNA: TGTGCCAGCAGCAAATGGGACAGCGGCTCCTATAATTCACCCCTCCACTTT
CDR3: CASSKWDSGSYNSPLHF

size: .
V: TRBV6-6
J: TRBJ2-7
D: .
DNA: TGTGCCAGCAGTTACGCGACAGGATTCAACGAGCAGTACTTC
CDR3: CASSYATGFNEQYF